This T cell receptor beta chain comes out of a study of T cells in Graves' hyperthyroidism and ophthalmopathy. The study left out patients who had uncontrolled infection, other autoimmune disease, pregnancy or lactation. Diagnoses used clinical symptoms, serum thyroxine and TRAb, thyroid ultrasound and orbital computed tomography. The V end lost 4 bases, the J end lost 7 bases, and 16 bases lay between the germline ends. Germline V CDR1 and CDR2: LGHDT, YNNKEL (reference sequence). CDR3 length: 14 amino acids. Concerning this clonotype itself: Its antigen is still unknown. One base away lies a much larger clone, so this may be a sequencing read error.

The investigators amplified TCR beta CDR3 regions from RNA transcripts. With the HTBI primer set, the TCR CDR3 went through a first round of RT-PCR. From the multiplex PCR reads, TCRdb called clonotypes with MiXCR, one entry per CDR3 protein. The sample carries a few hundred thousand distinct CDR3 sequences, roughly 13% recorded once. Findings of the study overall: A model built on 13 V-J features separated ophthalmopathy from stable hyperthyroidism.

This chain uses TRBV3-1 with TRBJ2-5, with no clear D. Sequencing was performed on blood. This clonotype was sampled from a woman aged 25 to 39 with Graves' hyperthyroidism that later progressed to Graves' ophthalmopathy. The CDR3 spells CASSPAARSGTQYF. The CDR3 nucleotides read TGTGCCAGCAGCCCTGCGGCGAGATCGGGGACCCAGTACTTC.